A single sample gave rise to the 19 T cell receptor beta chains below, sequenced in a study of immune heterogeneity within non-small cell lung tumors (dated by TCRdb to the late 2010s). For the TCR template, genomic DNA was extracted from bulk tumor tissue, and approximately 600 ng of gDNA was amplified for each sample. During surgery, several biopsies were collected from each primary tumor and placed as far from one another as possible within the tumor mass. The study cohort was described as untreated and was composed of newly diagnosed NSCLC cases undergoing curative surgery. Data came from a HiSeq X Ten. The TCR beta CDR3 region was amplified with a multiplex PCR system, in which a first round of nine to eleven cycles was run using 32 V-gene forward and 13 J-gene reverse primers. In-frame beta chains were kept once TCRdb had trimmed the public reads at Q25 with fastp and called clones with MiXCR. Rows merge per CDR3 protein into single entries with the most common DNA and genes. The sample table shows about 10,000 distinct CDR3 sequences, and less than 20% are seen once. The ten largest clones take up approximately 3.7% of the sample.

Sequencing was carried out using lung tumor tissue. All receptors come from a man aged 40-49 years with non-small cell lung cancer.

Ten or more counts support this clonotype. The CDR3 coding sequence is TGCAGTGTGGGGGGGGGCCTGGCCGAGCAGTACTTC. Translated, it gives CSVGGGLAEQYF. The V gene is TRBV20-1, the J gene TRBJ2-7; the D gene is possibly TRBD2 (7 bases). Germline V gives CDR1 DFQATT, CDR2 SNEGSKA (reference sequence). This CDR3 spans 12 amino acids. Trimming removed 7 bases at V and 6 bases at J, with 16 bases between.

This clonotype is deemed medium-sized. The V gene is TRBV4-3, the J gene TRBJ2-7, with D perhaps TRBD2 (5 bases). CDR3 size: 14 residues. Germline CDR1 and CDR2: LGHNA and YSLEER. The germline V and J ends were trimmed by 0 bases and 5 bases, with 11 bases remaining between them. The CDR3 DNA reads TGCGCCAGCAGCCAAGATCTGGACTTCAACGAGCAGTACTTC. This sequence encodes CASSQDLDFNEQYF.

Of note for this clonotype: The junction does not match germline at one end; this may be a read error. This chain uses TRBV6-5 with TRBJ2-7; D call uncertain. From germline, CDR1 is MNHEY and CDR2 SVGAGI. The CDR3 is 14 residues long. CDR3 bases: TGTGGCAGCAGTTCATTTGGCGGAGCCTACGGGCAGTACTTC. It translates to CGSSSFGGAYGQYF.

This clonotype counts as medium-sized. The V and J genes are TRBV28 and TRBJ1-2; TRBD1 matches 7 bases. This CDR3 contains 15 residues. The V segment lost 5 bases and the J segment 4 bases; nucleotides outside the gene matches: 10. Germline V gene lookup returns CDR1 MDHEN and CDR2 SYDVKM. CDR3 sequence reads: CASSRPTGVVYGYTF. The CDR3 region has the DNA TGTGCCAGCAGTCGCCCTACAGGGGTGGTCTATGGCTACACCTTC.

This clonotype counts as medium-sized. The chain uses TRBV27 and TRBJ1-6; TRBD1 is a possible D gene (5 bases). Deletions cut 5 bases from V and 3 bases from J, with 20 bases between. Germline V gene lookup returns CDR1 MNHEY and CDR2 SMNVEV (reference sequence). The CDR3 has 18 residues. DNA for the CDR3: TGTGCCAGCAGTCCCGGAACGACTCAGGGATACTATAATTCACCCCTCCACTTT. This translates into CASSPGTTQGYYNSPLHF.

This clonotype was seen many times. The chain uses TRBV28 and TRBJ2-3; TRBD2 agrees at 11 bases. Germline CDR1 and CDR2: MDHEN and SYDVKM. V trimming: 5 bases; J trimming: 7 bases; junction bases outside the gene matches: 5. The CDR3 covers 14 residues. CDR3 region: CASSTSGGSYTQYF. DNA of the CDR3: TGTGCCAGCAGTACTAGCGGGGGCTCCTATACGCAGTATTTT.

This clonotype came up many times. V usage is TRBV3-1 and J usage is TRBJ2-3; D is unclear. The germline V gene encodes CDR1 LGHDT and CDR2 YNNKEL (reference sequence). V gave up 4 bases and J gave up 5 bases, with 16 bases separating them. This CDR3 has 15 residues. The CDR3 sequence is CASSRLTGKGDTQYF. The CDR3 DNA sequence: TGTGCCAGCAGCCGCCTCACCGGTAAAGGAGATACGCAGTATTTT.

By share, this clonotype counts as medium-sized. The rearrangement joins TRBV28 to TRBJ2-7; no definite D call. This CDR3 spans 15 amino acids. Germline CDR1 MDHEN, CDR2 SYDVKM. The V gene lost 2 bases and the J gene lost 2 bases, with 13 bases spanning the gap. CDR3 nucleotide sequence: TGTGCCAGCAGTTTAGCCCCGTCTAGGGCCTACGAGCAGTACTTC. Residues: CASSLAPSRAYEQYF.

This clonotype came up a few times. The V call is TRBV27, the J call TRBJ2-7; D gene uncertain. The CDR3 sequence is 15 residues long. Germline loops: CDR1 MNHEY, CDR2 SMNVEV (reference sequence). Trimming took 2 bases from V and 2 from J, leaving 13 bases between them. Here the CDR3 DNA reads TGTGCCAGCAGTTTAATTGCAGGACGTCCCTACGAGCAGTACTTC. It specifies CASSLIAGRPYEQYF.

This clonotype was picked up many times. The rearrangement uses TRBV12-3 or TRBV12-4 and TRBJ2-1; 9 nucleotides match TRBD1. The J segment lost 0 bases and the V segment lost 6 bases, leaving 3 bases of the junction unmatched. CDR3 size: 15 residues. CDR3 sequence (DNA): TGTGCCAGCAGCAAGGGACAGGGCTCCTACAATGAGCAGTTCTTC. Translated: CASSKGQGSYNEQFF.

This clonotype is labeled medium-sized. The chain carries TRBV19 and TRBJ1-5; 9 bases map to TRBD1. After removal of 3 bases from V and 6 bases from J, the junction contained 6 bases not matched to a gene. This CDR3 region has 15 residues. Germline assignment: CDR1 LNHDA and CDR2 SQIVND (reference sequence). CDR3 nucleotides: TGTGCCAGTAGTATCATCAAGACAGGGGGTCAGCCCCAGCATTTT. This encodes CASSIIKTGGQPQHF.

This clonotype is medium-sized in the sample. This sequence joins TRBV28 and TRBJ1-5; D is undetermined. Trimming took off 5 bases at V and 1 base at J, with 3 bases between the two ends. The CDR3 sequence is 12 residues long. Germline V gene data show CDR1 as MDHEN and CDR2 as SYDVKM. This CDR3 reads CASSASNQPQHF. The DNA for the CDR3 is TGTGCCAGCAGTGCGAGCAATCAGCCCCAGCATTTT.

This clonotype has at least ten counts. The chain employs TRBV28 and TRBJ1-5, with D tentatively TRBD1 (5 bases). The CDR3 contains 12 residues. The germline V gene has CDR1 MDHEN and CDR2 SYDVKM. Trimming shortened V by 8 bases and J by 4 bases, and 9 bases separated the two germline ends. The CDR3 loop is CASGAENQPQHF. CDR3 in DNA: TGTGCCAGCGGGGCCGAGAATCAGCCCCAGCATTTT. The full variable domain, its missing parts supplied by reference TRBV28 and TRBJ1-5, is DVKVTQSSRYLVKRTGEKVFLECVQDMDHENMFWYRQDPGLGLRLIYFSYDVKMKEKGDIPEGYSVSREKKERFSLILESASTNQTSMYLCASGAENQPQHFGDGTRLSIL.

V usage is TRBV12-3 or TRBV12-4 and J usage is TRBJ2-7; 8 nucleotides align to TRBD1. V trimming: 5 bases; J trimming: 6 bases; junction bases outside the gene matches: 12. The CDR3 contains 15 residues. CDR3 in DNA: TGTGCCAGCAGTCTGGGAGACAGGGGTTCGATCGAGCAGTACTTC. It yields the protein CASSLGDRGSIEQYF.

With regard to this clonotype: A clone one base away is much larger, so this may be a read error. The V call is TRBV5-1, the J call TRBJ2-7; a possible D gene is TRBD1 (7 bases). This CDR3 region has 15 residues. CDR1 and CDR2 from the germline V gene are SGHRS and YFSETQ. The CDR3 DNA reads TGCGCCAGCAGCCCCGGACAGGAGGGTACCTACGAGCATTACTTC. It encodes CASSPGQEGTYEHYF.

This clonotype was observed at least ten times. This chain uses TRBV5-1 with TRBJ2-5; 8 nucleotides line up with TRBD2. Germline assignment: CDR1 SGHRS and CDR2 YFSETQ. This CDR3 comprises 16 residues. V lost 5 bases to trimming and J lost 4 bases; unmatched junction nucleotides: 13. CDR3 in amino acids: CASSPASGTSGETQYF. DNA for the CDR3: TGCGCCAGCAGTCCCGCCTCTGGGACTAGTGGAGAGACCCAGTACTTC.

In this sample, this clonotype is medium-sized. The chain uses TRBV12-3 or TRBV12-4 and TRBJ2-7, with D possibly matching TRBD1 (6 bases). Between the trimmed V and J ends, which lost 6 bases and 2 bases, there was a span of 23 bases. This CDR3 comprises 17 residues. This chain's CDR3 is CASSKESWAGVAYEQYF. The CDR3 bases are TGTGCCAGCAGCAAAGAATCATGGGCAGGGGTTGCCTACGAGCAGTACTTC.

Note on this clonotype: This may arise from a read error, as a much more abundant clone is one base away. The chain combines TRBV6-5 with TRBJ2-3; 8 bases fit TRBD2. The CDR3 extends over 19 amino acids. The trim removed 0 bases at V and 3 bases at J, leaving 14 bases unmatched. The germline CDR1 and CDR2 sequences are MNHEY and SVGAGI. The CDR3 DNA sequence: TGTGCCAGCAGTTACTCAGGGGGACTAGTGGGGGGCCTTACAGATACGCAGTATTTT. Protein sequence: CASSYSGGLVGGLTDTQYF.

This clonotype is medium-sized within its sample. This chain connects TRBV20-1 to TRBJ1-1; 7 nucleotides agree with TRBD1. The V and J ends lost 5 bases and 5 bases, in that order; junction bases with no gene match: 14. The V gene's germline CDR1 is DFQATT and CDR2 SNEGSKA (reference sequence). The CDR3 consists of 15 residues. This CDR3 is CSAGRSGRGWTEAFF. The CDR3 nucleotides are TGCAGTGCTGGGCGGTCGGGCAGGGGGTGGACTGAAGCTTTCTTT.